This T cell receptor beta chain was recorded in a study of cytomegalovirus exposure and HLA in healthy donors. Study information: A later analysis reported the 120 or so validation repertoires used the same platform as the 666 first-cohort repertoires. Study results and caveats: Overall, roughly 150 TCR beta chains were annotated as cytomegalovirus-associated.

The donors belonged to the roughly 120-subject validation cohort, separate from the roughly 650-subject first cohort. The CDR3 runs to 15 residues. Germline trimming cut 3 bases from V and 4 bases from J; bases unmatched to any gene: 9. Germline CDR1 GTSNPN, CDR2 SVGIG (reference sequence). Turning to this clone: Its target is not known.

Assay used: immunoSEQ multiplex PCR; TCRdb lists only in-frame clones, some missing. This sample has 82,000 or so clones, with approximately 93% found just once. The source of this sequence is a man younger than 35 in good health and CMV-seronegative. Sequenced input: PBMCs. V gene TRBV30 combines with J gene TRBJ1-5, with TRBD1 identical over 7 bases. In DNA, the CDR3 is TGTGCCTGGAGCGAGGGACAGACCTCTAATCAGCCCCAGCATTTT. This translates into CAWSEGQTSNQPQHF. The whole variable domain, remainder taken from reference TRBV30 and TRBJ1-5, is SQTIHQWPATLVQPVGSPLSLECTVEGTSNPNLYWYRQAAGRGLQLLFYSVGIGQISSEVPQNLSASRPQDRQFILSSKKLLLSDSGFYLCAWSEGQTSNQPQHFGDGTRLSIL.